This T cell receptor (beta chain) was sequenced during a study of regulatory T cells in long-lasting Graves disease. Library construction for TCR beta used iRepertoire HTBI primers and Arm-PCR of CDR3 regions. TCRdb fed the multiplex PCR reads into MiXCR, producing one record per CDR3 protein. The table shows more than 300,000 distinct CDR3 sequences, with about 16% occurring only once. Noted time point: newly diagnosed GD, antithyroid drugs for less than 3 months. PBMC RNA served as the TCR library source. To note about this clonotype: A single base separates this from a much larger clone, so it may be a read error.

This sample was also put to use in a study of T cells in Graves' hyperthyroidism and ophthalmopathy.

The sequencing used peripheral blood mononuclear cells (PBMCs), collected at new diagnosis, from a patient treated with antithyroid drugs. This receptor was taken from a woman aged 18-29 years with Graves disease.

CDR3 region: CASSHSSLNTEAFF. As DNA, the CDR3 is TGTGCCAGCAGTCACAGCTCTCTTAACACTGAAGCTTTCTTT. The gene calls are TRBV12-3 or TRBV12-4 and TRBJ1-1; D unclear. The V and J ends lost 5 bases and 2 bases respectively, with 12 bases between them. CDR3 size: 14 residues.